The TCR beta chain described here comes from a study of T cell clonotyping in hematopoietic cell transplantation. Broader study findings: Graft donor and pretransplant recipient Inverse Simpson Index values predicted broader posttransplant TCR diversity. After transplant, recipient diversity fell while pathologically expanded clonotypes grew through day 180. At the given depth, recipient repertoires were over 95% de novo clonotypes.

There are 16 residues in the CDR3. V shed 1 base and J shed 0 bases, with 10 bases lying between them. In germline, CDR1 is SGHNT, CDR2 YYREEE (reference sequence). To note about this clone: Its antigen remains unidentified.

The assay was immunoSEQ multiplex PCR, and TCRdb's table has in-frame clones only and misses some. The top ten hold roughly 15% of the sample, which has 15,000 to 20,000 clones, roughly 80% seen once. The chain combines TRBV5-4 with TRBJ1-4, with no clear D. The sequenced sample consisted of peripheral blood mononuclear cells. The receptor was isolated from a man aged 55 to 70 in good health. Some clones in this sample may be carry-over from other donors' samples. In DNA form, the CDR3 reads TGTGCCAGCAGCTTGATAGGTGGGGCAACTAATGAAAAACTGTTTTTT. Translating it yields CASSLIGGATNEKLFF.